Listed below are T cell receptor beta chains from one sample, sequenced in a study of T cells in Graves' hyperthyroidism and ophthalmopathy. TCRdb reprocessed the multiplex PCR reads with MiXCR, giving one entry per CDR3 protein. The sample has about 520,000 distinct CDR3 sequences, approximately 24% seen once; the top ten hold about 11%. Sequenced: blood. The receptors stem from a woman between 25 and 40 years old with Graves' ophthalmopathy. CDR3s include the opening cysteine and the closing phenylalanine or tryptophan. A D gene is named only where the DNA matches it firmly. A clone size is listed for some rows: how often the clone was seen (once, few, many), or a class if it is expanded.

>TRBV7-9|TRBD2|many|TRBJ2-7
CASSPIAGGTYEQYF
TGTGCCAGCAGCCCCATAGCGGGGGGGACTTACGAGCAGTACTTC
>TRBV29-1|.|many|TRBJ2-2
CSVEQENTGELFF
TGCAGCGTTGAACAGGAGAACACCGGGGAGCTGTTTTTT
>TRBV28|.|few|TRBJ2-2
CASSFLMVVDVQNTGELFF
TGTGCCAGCAGTTTCCTTATGGTGGTGGACGTTCAGAACACCGGGGAGCTGTTTTTT
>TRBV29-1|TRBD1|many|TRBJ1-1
CSGNRGPYTEAFF
TGCAGCGGCAACAGGGGGCCGTACACTGAAGCTTTCTTT
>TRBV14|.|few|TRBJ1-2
CASSQDWGRPNYGYTF
TGTGCCAGCAGCCAAGATTGGGGGCGGCCTAACTATGGCTACACCTTC
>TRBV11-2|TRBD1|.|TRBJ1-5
CASRPRDRENQPQHF
TGTGCCAGCAGGCCTCGGGACAGGGAAAATCAGCCCCAGCATTTT
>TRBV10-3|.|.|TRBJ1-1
CAISDRQSLEAFF
TGTGCCATCAGTGACCGACAGAGTCTAGAGGCTTTCTTT
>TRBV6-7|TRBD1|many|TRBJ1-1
CASSRDRGFLGNTEAFF
TGTGCCAGCAGTCGGGACAGGGGCTTTCTGGGGAACACTGAAGCTTTCTTT
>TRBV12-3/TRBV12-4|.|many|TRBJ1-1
CASSSGPATEAFF
TGTGCCAGCAGTAGTGGCCCAGCCACTGAAGCTTTCTTT
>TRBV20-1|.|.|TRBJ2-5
CSARDLQGGRETQYF
TGCAGTGCTAGAGATTTGCAGGGGGGCAGGGAGACCCAGTACTTC
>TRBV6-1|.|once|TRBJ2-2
CASSPWGPSTGELFF
TGTGCCAGCAGCCCATGGGGTCCGAGCACCGGGGAGCTGTTTTTT
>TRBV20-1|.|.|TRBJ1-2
CSPKGIDGHYGYTF
TGCAGTCCGAAGGGGATTGACGGCCACTATGGCTACACCTTC
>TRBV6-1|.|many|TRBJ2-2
CASSGRTGELFF
TGTGCCAGCAGTGGCCGGACCGGGGAGCTGTTTTTT
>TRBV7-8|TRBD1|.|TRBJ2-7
CASSADRGGEQYF
TGTGCCAGCAGCGCGGACAGGGGCGGGGAGCAGTACTTC
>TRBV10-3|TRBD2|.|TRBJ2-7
CAISVSGGYEQYF
TGTGCCATCAGTGTTTCGGGGGGGTACGAGCAGTACTTC
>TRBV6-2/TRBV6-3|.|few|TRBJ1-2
CASSLRLGFDYGYTF
TGTGCCAGCAGTTTGCGGCTGGGATTCGACTATGGCTACACCTTC
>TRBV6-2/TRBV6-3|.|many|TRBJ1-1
CASGTAGGAFF
TGTGCCAGCGGGACGGCTGGAGGAGCTTTCTTT
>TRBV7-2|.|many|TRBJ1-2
CASGLEVHFYGYTF
TGTGCCAGCGGCTTAGAGGTACACTTCTATGGCTACACCTTC
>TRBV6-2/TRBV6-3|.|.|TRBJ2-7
CASSYVQGYYEQYF
TGTGCCAGCAGTTACGTACAGGGATACTACGAGCAGTACTTC
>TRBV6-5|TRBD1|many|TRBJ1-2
CASSYDRGANYGYTF
TGTGCCAGCAGTTACGACAGGGGAGCTAACTATGGCTACACCTTC
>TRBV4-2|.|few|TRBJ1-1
CASSQYLEAFF
TGTGCCAGCAGCCAATACTTAGAAGCTTTCTTT
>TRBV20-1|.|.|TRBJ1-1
CSASEFRDTEAFF
TGCAGTGCTAGCGAATTCAGGGACACTGAAGCTTTCTTT
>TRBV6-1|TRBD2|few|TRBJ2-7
CASSRTSGTYEQYF
TGTGCCAGCAGTAGGACTAGCGGAACCTACGAGCAGTACTTC
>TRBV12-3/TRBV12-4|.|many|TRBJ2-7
CASSAHPGQSEQYF
TGTGCCAGCAGTGCCCACCCGGGACAATCCGAGCAGTACTTC
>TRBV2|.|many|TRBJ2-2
CASTRTSNTGELFF
TGTGCCAGCACGAGAACATCGAACACCGGGGAGCTGTTTTTT
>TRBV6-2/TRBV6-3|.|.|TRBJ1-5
CATQEPNQPQHF
TGTGCCACCCAGGAACCGAATCAGCCCCAGCATTTT
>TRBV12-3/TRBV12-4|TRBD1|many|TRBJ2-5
CASSPGQGRETQYF
TGTGCCAGCAGCCCGGGACAGGGCAGGGAGACCCAGTACTTC
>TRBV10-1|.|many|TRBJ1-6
CASSDRGSNSPLHF
TGCGCCAGCAGTGACCGCGGGTCGAATTCACCCCTCCACTTT
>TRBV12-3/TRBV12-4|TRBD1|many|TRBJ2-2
CASSAPWTGNTGELFF
TGTGCCAGCAGTGCTCCCTGGACAGGAAACACCGGGGAGCTGTTTTTT
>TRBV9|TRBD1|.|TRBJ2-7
CASSVAGTGYEQYF
TGTGCCAGCAGCGTAGCTGGGACAGGATACGAGCAGTACTTC
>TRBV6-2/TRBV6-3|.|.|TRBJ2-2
CASKRGGGASNTGELFF
TGTGCCAGCAAGAGGGGAGGGGGAGCTTCGAACACCGGGGAGCTGTTTTTT
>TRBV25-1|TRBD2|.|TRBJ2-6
CASSDLAGPSSGANVLTF
TGTGCCAGCAGTGACTTAGCGGGACCTAGCTCTGGGGCCAACGTCCTGACTTTC
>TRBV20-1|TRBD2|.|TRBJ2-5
CSARGDSTGGQETQYF
TGCAGTGCTAGGGGCGACTCGACGGGAGGACAAGAGACCCAGTACTTC
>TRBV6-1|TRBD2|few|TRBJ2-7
CASTPLAEAIYYEQYF
TGTGCCAGCACCCCACTAGCGGAAGCAATCTACTACGAGCAGTACTTC
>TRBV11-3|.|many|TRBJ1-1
CASSLDRGPHTEAFF
TGTGCCAGCAGCTTAGATCGGGGTCCTCACACTGAAGCTTTCTTT
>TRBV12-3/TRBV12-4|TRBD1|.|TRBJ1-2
CASSLRTGPGYTF
TGTGCCAGCAGTCTCCGGACAGGTCCTGGCTACACCTTC
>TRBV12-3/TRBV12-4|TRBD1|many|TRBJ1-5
CASTRGFNQPQHF
TGTGCCAGCACCAGGGGGTTCAATCAGCCCCAGCATTTT
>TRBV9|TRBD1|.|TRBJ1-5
CASSAGGREPQHF
TGTGCCAGCAGCGCAGGGGGCCGGGAGCCCCAGCATTTT
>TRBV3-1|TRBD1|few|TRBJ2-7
CASSPRDRRTYEQYF
TGTGCCAGCAGCCCCAGGGACAGGAGGACCTACGAGCAGTACTTC
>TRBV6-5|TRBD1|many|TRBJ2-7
CASSRTGFFHEQYF
TGTGCCAGCAGCAGGACAGGGTTTTTCCACGAGCAGTACTTC
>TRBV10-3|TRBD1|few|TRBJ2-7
CAISRDGDSSYEQYF
TGTGCCATCAGTCGTGACGGGGACAGCTCCTACGAGCAGTACTTC
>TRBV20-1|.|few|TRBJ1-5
CSAPLPNQPQHF
TGCAGTGCTCCGTTGCCTAATCAGCCCCAGCATTTT
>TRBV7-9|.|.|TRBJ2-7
CASSSYPAHPEQYF
TGTGCCAGCAGCTCTTATCCAGCTCACCCCGAGCAGTACTTC
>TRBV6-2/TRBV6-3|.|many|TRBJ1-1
CASHDTQWGTEAFF
TGTGCCAGCCACGACACGCAATGGGGCACTGAAGCTTTCTTT
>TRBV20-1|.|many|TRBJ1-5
CSARDYRESDQPQHF
TGCAGTGCTAGAGATTACAGGGAAAGTGATCAGCCCCAGCATTTT
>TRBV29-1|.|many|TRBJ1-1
CSAKPVNTEAFF
TGCAGTGCGAAGCCAGTGAACACTGAAGCTTTCTTT
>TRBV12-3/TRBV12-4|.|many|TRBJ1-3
CASTLLGGASGNTIYF
TGTGCCAGCACCCTCCTGGGGGGCGCTTCTGGAAACACCATATATTTT
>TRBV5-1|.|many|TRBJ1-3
CASSQPGNTIYF
TGCGCCAGCAGCCAACCCGGAAACACCATATATTTT
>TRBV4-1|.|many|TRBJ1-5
CASSQDGAKSNQPQHF
TGCGCCAGCAGCCAAGATGGGGCTAAGAGCAATCAGCCCCAGCATTTT
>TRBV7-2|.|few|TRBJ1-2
CASSLALTGTYGYTF
TGTGCCAGCAGCTTAGCTCTTACAGGGACCTATGGCTACACCTTC
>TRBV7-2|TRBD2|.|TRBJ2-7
CASSSTDGGGYEQYF
TGTGCCAGCAGCTCCACAGACGGGGGGGGCTACGAGCAGTACTTC